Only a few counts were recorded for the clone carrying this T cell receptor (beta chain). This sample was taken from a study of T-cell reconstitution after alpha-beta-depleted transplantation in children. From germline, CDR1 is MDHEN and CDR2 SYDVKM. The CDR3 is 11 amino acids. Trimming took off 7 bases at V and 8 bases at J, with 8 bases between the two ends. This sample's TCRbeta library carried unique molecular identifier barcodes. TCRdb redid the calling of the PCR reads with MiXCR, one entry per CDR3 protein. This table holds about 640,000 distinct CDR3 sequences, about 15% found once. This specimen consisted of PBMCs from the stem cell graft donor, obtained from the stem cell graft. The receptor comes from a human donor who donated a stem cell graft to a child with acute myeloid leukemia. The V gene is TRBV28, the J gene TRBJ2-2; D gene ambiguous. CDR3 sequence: CASTLKGELFF. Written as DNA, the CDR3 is TGTGCCAGCACCCTCAAGGGGGAGCTGTTTTTT. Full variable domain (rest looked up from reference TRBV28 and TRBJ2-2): DVKVTQSSRYLVKRTGEKVFLECVQDMDHENMFWYRQDPGLGLRLIYFSYDVKMKEKGDIPEGYSVSREKKERFSLILESASTNQTSMYLCASTLKGELFFGEGSRLTVL.